The present TCR beta chain was sequenced within a study of beta chain features in type 1 diabetes. For the study at large: Patient and healthy donor groups were alike in age, gender and cell yields. Examination covered roughly 100,000,000 sorted cells spanning all samples.

As every portion of the isolated RNA was reverse transcribed, the sequencing read expressed TCRB transcripts. Profiled with immunoSEQ multiplex PCR; TCRdb holds only in-frame clones, not every one. The table has some 230,000 clones, around 10% seen once. Germline assignment: CDR1 SQVTM and CDR2 ANQGSEA. V dropped 7 bases and J dropped 7 bases, with 20 bases sitting between them. CDR3 length: 14 residues. Study results and limitations: Here, the possible influence of HLA type (on TCRB rearrangement) remained unresolved. Compared with healthy donors, patients appeared to share more similar naive, central memory and regulatory TCRB repertoires.

About this clone: The antigen is undetermined.

The chain uses TRBV29-1 and TRBJ2-1; a possible D gene is TRBD1 (7 bases). The sequenced sample was naive CD4+ T cells from blood. The receptor was isolated from a woman in her late teens or twenties in good health. The CDR3 spells CSARGAPLGNEQFF. In nucleotides, the CDR3 is TGCAGCGCCAGGGGGGCCCCTCTTGGGAATGAGCAGTTCTTC.